This record covers a single T cell receptor beta chain. Its target is unknown. This CDR3 contains 12 residues. Per germline, CDR1 GTSNPN and CDR2 SVGIG (reference sequence). The V end lost 2 bases, the J end lost 12 bases, and 16 bases lay between the germline ends. The source of the sample is a study of OX40 agonist ivuxolimab in advanced cancers. Study-level points and caveats: There were also nonresponders showing low normalized T-cell clonal expansion.

Sequenced by immunoSEQ multiplex PCR; TCRdb stores in-frame clones only, minus some. The sample consists of approximately 43,000 clones, roughly nine tenths of them appearing once. This sequence joins TRBV30 and TRBJ1-2; TRBD1 is a possible D gene (5 bases). The sample consisted of CD4+ or CD8+ T cells sorted from blood, taken in a trial of the OX40 agonist ivuxolimab. The clonotype was recovered from an adult with an advanced solid tumor such as melanoma, head and neck, liver or kidney cancer. This CDR3 is CAWSSTSGFHTF. Here the CDR3 DNA reads TGTGCCTGGAGTTCCACCTCAGGGTTTCACACCTTC.